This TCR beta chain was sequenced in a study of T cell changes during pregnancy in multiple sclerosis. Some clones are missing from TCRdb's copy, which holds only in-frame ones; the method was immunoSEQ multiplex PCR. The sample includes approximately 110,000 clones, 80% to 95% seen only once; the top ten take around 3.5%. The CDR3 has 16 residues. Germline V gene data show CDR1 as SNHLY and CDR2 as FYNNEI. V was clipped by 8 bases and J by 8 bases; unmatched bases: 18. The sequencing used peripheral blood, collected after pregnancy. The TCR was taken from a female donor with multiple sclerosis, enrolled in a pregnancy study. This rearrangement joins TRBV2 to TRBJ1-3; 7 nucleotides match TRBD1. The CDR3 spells CASARILDRSRDTIYF. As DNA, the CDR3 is TGTGCCAGCGCCCGAATATTGGACAGGAGCCGTGACACCATATATTTT.